A single sample is the source of the 27 T cell receptor beta chains below, sequenced in a study of T-cell memory formation after mild COVID-19. From the 5' RACE reads, TCRdb called clonotypes with MiXCR, one entry per CDR3 protein. The table has fewer than 250,000 distinct CDR3 sequences, more than 9% seen once. Sequences were obtained from PBMCs or a T cell subset sorted from them (not recorded which). These receptors all come from a man aged 18 to 29 who had mild COVID-19 (a few samples of this study predate the infection). Cell type and time point are not known.

Only a few counts were recorded for this clonotype. V usage is TRBV4-1 and J usage is TRBJ1-4; a weak D match, TRBD1 (6 bases). The CDR3 has 17 residues. Trimming shortened V by 0 bases and J by 7 bases, and 18 bases separated the two germline ends. The germline V gene has CDR1 MGHRA and CDR2 YSYEKL. The CDR3 is CASSQDGRGFRVEKLFF. Here the CDR3 DNA reads TGCGCCAGCAGCCAAGATGGCAGGGGCTTTCGTGTTGAAAAACTGTTTTTT.

The chain uses TRBV5-1 and TRBJ1-1; D uncertain. The CDR3 covers 16 residues. Between the trimmed V and J ends, which lost 0 bases and 3 bases, there was a span of 15 bases. The germline gives CDR1 SGHRS, CDR2 YFSETQ. The chain's CDR3 is CASSLAHGSRHTEAFF. CDR3 nucleotide sequence: TGCGCCAGCAGCTTGGCCCACGGCAGCCGACACACTGAAGCTTTCTTT. Variable domain in full (rest from reference TRBV5-1 and TRBJ1-1): KAGVTQTPRYLIKTRGQQVTLSCSPISGHRSVSWYQQTPGQGLQFLFEYFSETQRNKGNFPGRFSGRQFSNSRSEMNVSTLELGDSALYLCASSLAHGSRHTEAFFGQGTRLTVV.

This rearrangement joins TRBV21-1 to TRBJ2-2; TRBD1, the table's D call, was not compared with the DNA. TRBV21-1 counts as a pseudogene. The CDR3 has 15 amino acids. The CDR3 loop is CASSLDRVNTGELFF. In nucleotides, the CDR3 is TGTGCCAGCAGCCTGGACAGGGTAAACACCGGGGAGCTGTTTTTT.

This clonotype came up a few times. This chain links TRBV20-1 with TRBJ1-5, with 7 bases fitting TRBD1. This CDR3 has 12 amino acids. V was clipped by 6 bases and J by 6 bases; unmatched bases: 5. Germline assignment: CDR1 DFQATT and CDR2 SNEGSKA (reference sequence). As DNA, the CDR3 is TGCAGTGCAAAGACAGGGATTCAGCCCCAGCATTTT. It translates to CSAKTGIQPQHF.

This clonotype was observed a handful of times. The chain carries TRBV29-1 and TRBJ2-3; D remains unclear. Germline CDR1 reads SQVTM; CDR2 reads ANQGSEA. This CDR3 contains 12 residues. Trimming shortened V by 4 bases and J by 4 bases, and 9 bases separated the two germline ends. CDR3 protein: CSVGTSSDTQYF. The CDR3, as DNA: TGCAGCGTTGGGACGAGCTCAGATACGCAGTATTTT.

The CDR3 spells CSAGQGIANYGYTF. In DNA form, the CDR3 reads TGCAGTGCTGGACAGGGTATTGCTAACTATGGCTACACCTTC. The V call is TRBV20-1, the J call TRBJ1-2, with TRBD1 matching over 8 bases. Germline CDR1 DFQATT, CDR2 SNEGSKA (reference sequence). The CDR3 has 14 amino acids. V dropped 5 bases and J dropped 0; count of bases not matched to a gene: 5.

This clonotype was detected a few times. The V call is TRBV6-5, the J call TRBJ1-1; no clear D. The CDR3 totals 13 residues. The germline CDR1 and CDR2 sequences are MNHEY and SVGAGI. V was pared by 3 bases and J by 3 bases, with 8 bases between. The CDR3 loop reads CASSYSSYTEAFF. The CDR3 DNA reads as TGTGCCAGCAGTTATTCTTCGTACACTGAAGCTTTCTTT.

V and J are TRBV4-3 and TRBJ2-5, with TRBD1 matching 7 bases. V shed 0 bases, J shed 3 bases, and the junction held 4 bases outside the gene matches. This CDR3 region has 15 residues. Germline V gives CDR1 LGHNA, CDR2 YSLEER. The CDR3 region has the DNA TGCGCCAGCAGCCAAGATTTGACAGGGAAAGAGACCCAGTACTTC. Amino acids: CASSQDLTGKETQYF.

This clonotype was observed many times. This rearrangement joins TRBV5-1 to TRBJ1-1; the D is unclear. Trimming took off 4 bases at V and 0 bases at J, with 10 bases between the two ends. The CDR3 totals 14 residues. CDR1 and CDR2 (germline): SGHRS, YFSETQ. CDR3 residues: CASSRQDLNTEAFF. The CDR3 nucleotides read TGCGCCAGCAGCCGTCAGGACCTGAACACTGAAGCTTTCTTT.

The chain has TRBV5-1 and TRBJ2-3, with 15 bases matching TRBD2. Germline V gives CDR1 SGHRS, CDR2 YFSETQ. V lost 4 bases and J lost 0; bases outside the gene matches: 12. The CDR3 runs to 20 residues. The CDR3 region is CASSTRGLAGGRGSTDTQYF. The CDR3 DNA sequence: TGCGCCAGCAGCACCCGAGGACTAGCGGGGGGGCGAGGGAGCACAGATACGCAGTATTTT.

The rearrangement links TRBV2 to TRBJ1-2; a possible D gene is TRBD1 (6 bases). With 8 bases removed from V and 4 bases from J, the gap between germline ends came to 17 bases. The germline CDR1 and CDR2 sequences are SNHLY and FYNNEI. This CDR3 has 14 residues. This CDR3 is CASSGQRGSYGYTF. The DNA for the CDR3 is TGTGCCAGCTCAGGACAGCGGGGAAGCTATGGCTACACCTTC.

This clonotype showed up just a few times. This sequence joins TRBV7-2 and TRBJ2-3; the D call may be TRBD1 or TRBD2 (5 bases each). The V end was cut by 7 bases, the J end by 4 bases, with 24 bases between. Germline V gives CDR1 SGHTA, CDR2 FQGNSA. The CDR3 length is 17 residues. The CDR3 DNA is TGTGCCAGCACCCAGATTTCGGGACGCCCAGACGCAGATACGCAGTATTTT. Its protein product is CASTQISGRPDADTQYF.

This sequence joins TRBV6-5 and TRBJ1-3; 8 bases are shared with TRBD1. CDR3 length: 20 residues. Germline V gene sequence: CDR1 MNHEY, CDR2 SVGAGI. Losses at the gene ends were 0 bases for V and 4 bases for J; bases not matched to a gene: 17. The CDR3 protein is CASSYSIGDRLNPRGNTIYF. The CDR3 region has the DNA TGTGCCAGCAGTTACTCGATAGGGGACAGGTTAAACCCTAGAGGAAACACCATATATTTT.

This chain uses TRBV9 with TRBJ2-2; tentatively, D is TRBD1 or TRBD2 (5 bases each). The CDR3 sequence is 16 residues long. Germline CDR1 and CDR2: SGDLS and YYNGEE. V lost 0 bases and J lost 4, with 13 bases in between. CDR3 residues: CASSVAGTQTTGELFF. DNA for the CDR3: TGTGCCAGCAGCGTAGCCGGGACCCAGACCACCGGGGAGCTGTTTTTT.

This clonotype was counted ten times or more. V gene TRBV3-1 combines with J gene TRBJ2-7, with a tentative D call TRBD1 (6 bases). CDR1 is LGHDT and CDR2 is YNNKEL in the germline V gene (reference sequence). The V gene lost 5 bases and the J gene lost 6 bases, with 23 bases spanning the gap. The CDR3 has 16 amino acids. CDR3 protein: CASSDAGQWSLGEQYF. The CDR3 nucleotides are TGTGCCAGCAGCGATGCAGGACAGTGGTCTTTGGGCGAGCAGTACTTC.

In its sample, this clonotype was seen many times. The J gene is TRBJ2-7, the V gene TRBV30; D possibly uses TRBD1 or TRBD2 (5 bases each). Trimming stripped 5 bases from V and 4 bases from J, with 9 bases between. The length of the CDR3 is 11 residues. Germline lookup yields CDR1 GTSNPN and CDR2 SVGIG (reference sequence). The CDR3 sequence: CAWGDLYEQYF. The CDR3 nucleotides read TGTGCCTGGGGGGACCTTTACGAGCAGTACTTC. The full variable domain, its missing parts supplied by reference TRBV30 and TRBJ2-7, is SQTIHQWPATLVQPVGSPLSLECTVEGTSNPNLYWYRQAAGRGLQLLFYSVGIGQISSEVPQNLSASRPQDRQFILSSKKLLLSDSGFYLCAWGDLYEQYFGPGTRLTVT.

This clonotype was counted a few times. This rearrangement joins TRBV29-1 to TRBJ1-2, with 9 positions matching TRBD1. V shed 8 bases, J shed 7 bases, and the junction held 8 bases outside the gene matches. Germline V gene lookup returns CDR1 SQVTM and CDR2 ANQGSEA. The CDR3 totals 12 residues. The CDR3 DNA reads as TGCAGCACCCTTGGGACAGGGTTTGGCTACACCTTC. Amino acids: CSTLGTGFGYTF.

This clonotype was observed many times. CDR3 nucleotides: TGCGCCAGCAGCTTGGTCGGACAGTCCTACGAGCAGTACTTC. Protein: CASSLVGQSYEQYF. The chain carries TRBV5-1 and TRBJ2-7; D is perhaps TRBD1 (6 bases). Germline loops: CDR1 SGHRS, CDR2 YFSETQ. V lost 0 bases and J lost 1, with 8 bases in between. CDR3 length: 14 residues.

The gene calls are TRBV5-1 and TRBJ1-6; D gene unclear. Trimming shortened V by 0 bases and J by 5 bases, and 12 bases separated the two germline ends. The CDR3 is made up of 16 amino acids. CDR1 and CDR2 (germline): SGHRS, YFSETQ. DNA for the CDR3: TGCGCCAGCAGCTTGGATGTGGCAGAAAATAATTCACCCCTCCACTTT. It specifies CASSLDVAENNSPLHF.

This chain uses TRBV6-5 with TRBJ1-2; no clear D. CDR1 and CDR2 from the germline V gene are MNHEY and SVGAGI. This CDR3 has 11 amino acids. The germline V and J ends were trimmed by 2 bases and 8 bases, with 6 bases remaining between them. The CDR3 loop is CASSYGRGYTF. The CDR3 coding sequence is TGTGCCAGCAGTTACGGGAGGGGCTACACCTTC.

This chain uses TRBV6-5 with TRBJ2-3, with a possible D match to TRBD2 (6 bases). The CDR3 spans 13 residues. The V end lost 8 bases, the J end lost 3 bases, and 12 bases lay between the germline ends. Germline CDR1 and CDR2: MNHEY and SVGAGI. The CDR3 coding sequence is TGTGCCAGCGTGGGGGGTGTTACAGATACGCAGTATTTT. Protein: CASVGGVTDTQYF.

This clonotype was counted at least ten times. The gene calls are TRBV21-1 and TRBJ1-5. TRBV21-1 is annotated as a pseudogene. This CDR3 is 10 amino acids long. CDR3 sequence reads: CASSSQPQHF. CDR3 sequence (DNA): TGTGCCAGCAGCTCCCAGCCCCAGCATTTT.

This clonotype has a handful of counts. The rearrangement joins TRBV6-2 or TRBV6-3 to TRBJ1-5; D is perhaps TRBD1 (5 bases). Germline V lookup: CDR1 MNHEY, CDR2 SVGEGT. The length of the CDR3 is 12 residues. V lost 2 bases and J 9 bases, leaving 8 bases between the germline ends. The CDR3 region has the DNA TGTGCCAGCAGTTACCCAGGGCGGCCCCAGCATTTT. Its protein product is CASSYPGRPQHF.

The chain combines TRBV27 with TRBJ1-6; no reliable D call. The V gene lost 2 bases and the J gene lost 6 bases, with 11 bases spanning the gap. Germline V CDR1 and CDR2: MNHEY, SMNVEV (reference sequence). CDR3 length: 15 residues. The CDR3 DNA follows: TGTGCCAGCAGTTTAAATCCGGGAGTTAATTCACCCCTCCACTTT. Translation: CASSLNPGVNSPLHF.

The chain carries TRBV12-5 and TRBJ2-5, with D possibly matching TRBD2 (5 bases). Between the trimmed V and J ends, which lost 5 bases and 2 bases, there was a span of 6 bases. The length of the CDR3 is 12 residues. From germline, CDR1 is LGHNT and CDR2 FRNRAP. CDR3 coding DNA: TGTGCTAGTGGTCGGGGACAAGAGACCCAGTACTTC. It is translated as CASGRGQETQYF.

V is TRBV5-5 and J is TRBJ2-2; D possibly uses TRBD1 or TRBD2 (5 bases each). Germline values: CDR1 SGHKS, CDR2 YYEKEE (reference sequence). The CDR3 consists of 14 residues. The V end was cut by 2 bases, the J end by 6 bases, with 11 bases between. CDR3 sequence reads: CASSFDSGPGELFF. The CDR3 DNA reads as TGTGCCAGCAGCTTTGATTCGGGGCCCGGGGAGCTGTTTTTT. Looking up the rest from reference TRBV5-5 and TRBJ2-2 gives the full variable domain: DAGVTQSPTHLIKTRGQQVTLRCSPISGHKSVSWYQQVLGQGPQFIFQYYEKEERGRGNFPDRFSARQFPNYSSELNVNALLLGDSALYLCASSFDSGPGELFFGEGSRLTVL.

This clonotype was counted a few times. V usage is TRBV5-5 and J usage is TRBJ2-7, with 8 positions matching TRBD1. There are 15 residues in the CDR3. Trimming removed 0 bases from V and 5 bases from J; junction bases left unmatched: 7. Germline-derived CDR1 and CDR2 are SGHKS and YYEKEE (reference sequence). The CDR3 coding sequence is TGTGCCAGCAGCTTGGGGACAGGGACCGGGCACGAGCAGTACGTC. Encoded protein: CASSLGTGTGHEQYV.